Shown below are 19 T cell receptor beta chains from a single sample sequenced in a study of identifying expanded T cells in peripheral blood. Only in-frame clones appear in the TCRdb table, and some are missing; sequencing was by immunoSEQ multiplex PCR. In the table there are 85,000 to 90,000 clones, about 86% of which are singletons. Sequenced input: blood. All receptors derive from a person aged 18 to 75 in good health.

This chain connects TRBV6-5 to TRBJ1-1; TRBD1 matches 7 bases. CDR1 and CDR2 (germline): MNHEY, SVGAGI. J lost 5 bases, V lost 1 base, and 7 bases had no gene match. The CDR3 has 15 residues. The CDR3 DNA reads TGTGCCAGCAGTTACTTTAATACAGGGGCGACTGAAGCTTTCTTT. Translation: CASSYFNTGATEAFF.

The chain combines TRBV6-6 with TRBJ1-2; 9 bases are shared with TRBD1. The CDR3 extends over 13 amino acids. Germline assignment: CDR1 MNHNY and CDR2 SVGAGI (reference sequence). V trimming: 4 bases; J trimming: 6 bases; junction bases outside the gene matches: 3. Here the CDR3 reads CASSLQGADGYTF. The CDR3 DNA reads as TGTGCCAGCAGTTTACAGGGGGCTGATGGCTACACCTTC.

The chain joins TRBV7-6 to TRBJ1-3; D ambiguous. Germline V CDR1 and CDR2: SGHVS, FNYEAQ. The ends were cut back, 5 bases at V and 2 bases at J, with 19 bases in the middle. The CDR3 is 17 residues long. This CDR3 is CASSPMAWGGTGNTIYF. In DNA, the CDR3 is TGTGCCAGCAGCCCGATGGCGTGGGGAGGTACTGGAAACACCATATATTTT.

J is TRBJ2-1 and V is TRBV7-7; D assignment may be TRBD1 or TRBD2 (5 bases each). V was clipped by 5 bases and J by 5 bases, with 13 bases between them. Germline CDR1 is SSHAT and CDR2 is FNYEAQ (reference sequence). This CDR3 has 14 amino acids. CDR3 region: CASSPGTSNNEQFF. The DNA for the CDR3 is TGTGCCAGCAGCCCCGGGACGTCTAACAATGAGCAGTTCTTC.

The chain joins TRBV2 to TRBJ2-7; D perhaps matches TRBD2 (7 bases). The CDR3 totals 13 residues. V shed 4 bases and J shed 6 bases, with 13 bases lying between them. Germline values: CDR1 SNHLY, CDR2 FYNNEI. The CDR3 nucleotides are TGTGCCAGCAGTGTGTCGAGGGGGGGCGAGCAGTACTTC. Encoded protein: CASSVSRGGEQYF.

This chain uses TRBV7-9 with TRBJ2-5; D is ambiguous. Germline CDR1 is SEHNR and CDR2 is FQNEAQ (reference sequence). Trimming removed 5 bases from V and 0 bases from J, with 7 bases in between. The CDR3 has 13 residues. CDR3 sequence reads: CASSARNQETQYF. In DNA, the CDR3 is TGTGCCAGCAGCGCACGGAACCAAGAGACCCAGTACTTC.

The chain combines TRBV29-1 with TRBJ2-3; D is ambiguous. Germline assignment: CDR1 SQVTM and CDR2 ANQGSEA. Trimming shortened V by 6 bases and J by 6 bases, and 7 bases separated the two germline ends. The CDR3 contains 10 residues. CDR3 sequence (DNA): TGCAGCGTCGCACAGGATACGCAGTATTTT. Translating it yields CSVAQDTQYF.

The gene calls are TRBV6-6 and TRBJ2-5, with D perhaps matching TRBD1 (6 bases). Germline V gene data show CDR1 as MNHNY and CDR2 as SVGAGI (reference sequence). The CDR3 has 14 amino acids. Trimming pared 6 bases from V and 6 bases from J, leaving 17 bases between. CDR3 coding DNA: TGTGCCAGCAGGTTACAGGGCCTTTTGCAGACCCAGTACTTC. Translated: CASRLQGLLQTQYF.

The chain employs TRBV30 and TRBJ2-5; D is possibly TRBD1 (5 bases). Germline V gene sequence: CDR1 GTSNPN, CDR2 SVGIG (reference sequence). V dropped 1 base and J dropped 5 bases, with 17 bases sitting between them. The CDR3 runs to 15 residues. For the CDR3, the DNA is TGTGCCTGGAGTGGCCGGCCCCAGGGCTGGGAGACCCAGTACTTC. Translated, it gives CAWSGRPQGWETQYF.

The chain links TRBV6-6 to TRBJ2-2; 8 bases fit TRBD1. The CDR3 contains 14 residues. V was pared by 8 bases and J by 2 bases, with 4 bases of the junction left unmatched. CDR1 and CDR2 from the germline V gene are MNHNY and SVGAGI (reference sequence). Here the CDR3 DNA reads TGTGCCAGCGAAGACAGGGGTAACACCGGGGAGCTGTTTTTT. It translates to CASEDRGNTGELFF.

This rearrangement joins TRBV5-4 to TRBJ1-5; 9 nucleotides align to TRBD1. With 2 bases clipped from V and 6 bases from J, the junction kept 9 bases outside the gene matches. The CDR3 sequence is 16 residues long. Germline V lookup: CDR1 SGHNT, CDR2 YYREEE (reference sequence). The DNA for the CDR3 is TGTGCCAGCAGCTTTCCTACAGGGGGCGTCTGTCAGCCCCAGCATTTT. It codes for CASSFPTGGVCQPQHF.

The gene calls are TRBV9 and TRBJ2-7; D is perhaps TRBD2 (6 bases). Germline V gene sequence: CDR1 SGDLS, CDR2 YYNGEE. Trimming pared 2 bases from V and 3 bases from J, leaving 9 bases between. This CDR3 has 13 residues. The CDR3 DNA sequence: TGTGCCAGCAGCGTCGGAGGGAACTACGAGCAGTACTTC. Its translation is CASSVGGNYEQYF. The variable domain in full, completed from reference TRBV9 and TRBJ2-7, reads DSGVTQTPKHLITATGQRVTLRCSPRSGDLSVYWYQQSLDQGLQFLIQYYNGEERAKGNILERFSAQQFPDLHSELNLSSLELGDSALYFCASSVGGNYEQYFGPGTRLTVT.

J is TRBJ1-2 and V is TRBV10-2; D unclear. Trimming stripped 1 base from V and 7 bases from J, with 13 bases between. The CDR3 is 14 residues long. Germline V CDR1 and CDR2: WSHSY, SAAADI. DNA of the CDR3: TGCGCCAGCAGTGAGTACCCACCGATGGGTGGCTACACCTTC. Protein product: CASSEYPPMGGYTF.

The genes are TRBV6-1 and TRBJ1-2; no firm D call. Trimming removed 4 bases at V and 5 bases at J, with 8 bases between. The length of the CDR3 is 12 residues. Germline V gene data show CDR1 as MNHNS and CDR2 as SASEGT. The CDR3 DNA sequence: TGTGCCAGCAGTGTAGGCGGGTATGGCTACACCTTC. This encodes CASSVGGYGYTF.

The chain couples TRBV14 to TRBJ2-5; 13 nucleotides agree with TRBD2. Trimming took 0 bases from V and 1 from J; bases not matched to a gene: 2. Germline CDR1 and CDR2: SGHDN and FVKESK. This CDR3 contains 17 residues. This CDR3 reads CASSQDRLAGGQETQYF. In nucleotides, the CDR3 is TGTGCCAGCAGCCAAGACAGACTAGCGGGGGGCCAAGAGACCCAGTACTTC.

The V gene is TRBV5-1, the J gene TRBJ2-7; D gene ambiguous. The CDR3 totals 11 residues. Germline values: CDR1 SGHRS, CDR2 YFSETQ. Between the trimmed V and J ends, which lost 4 bases and 6 bases, there was a span of 8 bases. The CDR3 loop is CASSLTGEQYF. CDR3 bases: TGCGCCAGCAGCCTTACGGGCGAGCAGTACTTC.

The chain employs TRBV7-9 and TRBJ1-5; 7 bases agree with TRBD1. Germline CDR1 is SEHNR and CDR2 is FQNEAQ (reference sequence). The CDR3 loop spans 16 amino acids. The trim removed 2 bases at V and 5 bases at J, leaving 9 bases unmatched. CDR3 amino acids: CASSLSAGTEDQPQHF. In DNA, the CDR3 is TGTGCCAGCAGCTTATCAGCCGGGACAGAGGATCAGCCCCAGCATTTT.

The rearrangement uses TRBV6-5 and TRBJ2-7; D is tentatively TRBD1 or TRBD2 (6 bases each). CDR1 is MNHEY, CDR2 SVGAGI, per germline. This CDR3 has 15 amino acids. Trimming pared 6 bases from V and 0 bases from J, leaving 15 bases between. In DNA form, the CDR3 reads TGTGCCAGCAGGAGGGGGAGGATAAGCTCCTACGAGCAGTACTTC. It specifies CASRRGRISSYEQYF.

This clone was recorded a few times. V gene TRBV10-3 combines with J gene TRBJ1-2, with D perhaps TRBD1 (5 bases). There are 14 residues in the CDR3. Trimming took off 10 bases at V and 4 bases at J, with 19 bases between the two ends. CDR1 ENHRY and CDR2 SYGVKD come from the germline V gene. DNA of the CDR3: TGTGCCACCGGGGGGGGGTCGCCAAGCTATGGCTACACCTTC. Translated: CATGGGSPSYGYTF.